The 11 T cell receptor beta chains below were found in one sample sequenced in a study of blood T cells in healthy people across ages. For the second PCR, which ran for about 7 to 12 cycles, a sample-barcoded 5' primer and a J-beta primer mix were used. TCRdb processed the 5' RACE reads anew with MiXCR; each CDR3 protein has one entry. The sample has fewer than 900,000 distinct CDR3 sequences; 45% to 50% are singletons. The material sequenced was blood. All receptors derive from a woman aged 55 to 70 in good health.

The V call is TRBV7-3, the J call TRBJ2-7; either TRBD1 or TRBD2 may fit D (6 bases each). V lost 2 bases, J lost 1 base, and 21 bases lay in between. This CDR3 spans 18 amino acids. Germline V gene lookup returns CDR1 SGHTA and CDR2 FQGTGA. CDR3 DNA: TGTGCCAGCAGCTTATGGGGGGCACGTAGCGCGAGATCCTACGAGCAGTACTTC. The encoded protein is CASSLWGARSARSYEQYF.

This clonotype was seen at least ten times. V gene TRBV28 combines with J gene TRBJ2-7; 10 bases are shared with TRBD1. The germline CDR1 and CDR2 sequences are MDHEN and SYDVKM. The V and J ends lost 3 bases and 4 bases, in that order; junction bases with no gene match: 6. This CDR3 is 15 amino acids long. CDR3 in amino acids: CASSLRWTGGYEQYF. Written as DNA, the CDR3 is TGTGCCAGCAGTTTGCGCTGGACAGGGGGTTACGAGCAGTACTTC.

The J gene is TRBJ1-6, the V gene TRBV4-3; D is uncertain. V was trimmed by 1 base and J by 8 bases, leaving 6 bases between them. CDR3 size: 13 residues. Germline assignment: CDR1 LGHNA and CDR2 YSLEER. CDR3 DNA sequence: TGCGCCAGCAGCCAAGTTGGGGATTCACCCCTCCACTTT. Translating it yields CASSQVGDSPLHF.

The rearrangement uses TRBV28 and TRBJ1-2, with TRBD1 identical over 10 bases. The CDR3 is made up of 13 amino acids. Germline CDR1 MDHEN, CDR2 SYDVKM. V lost 6 bases and J lost 7; bases outside the gene matches: 5. The CDR3 reads CASRDRGRLGYTF. In DNA form, the CDR3 reads TGTGCCAGCAGAGACAGGGGGCGCCTTGGCTACACCTTC.

The gene calls are TRBV20-1 and TRBJ1-5, with D possibly being TRBD1 (5 bases). Trimming removed 3 bases from V and 1 base from J, with 10 bases in between. This CDR3 spans 14 amino acids. Germline CDR1 is DFQATT and CDR2 is SNEGSKA (reference sequence). The CDR3 region has the DNA TGCAGTGCTAGCGCAGACAGCAGCAATCAGCCCCAGCATTTT. Protein product: CSASADSSNQPQHF.

Only one count was recorded for this clonotype. V usage is TRBV3-1 and J usage is TRBJ1-1, with a weak D call TRBD1 (5 bases). CDR3 length: 16 amino acids. V lost 3 bases and J 4 bases, leaving 18 bases between the germline ends. Germline loops: CDR1 LGHDT, CDR2 YNNKEL (reference sequence). The CDR3 coding sequence is TGTGCCAGCAGCCAGGGCAGGGTGGGAGGTGGCACTGAAGCTTTCTTT. Protein sequence: CASSQGRVGGGTEAFF.

The chain is built from TRBV7-2 and TRBJ2-7, with D perhaps TRBD1 or TRBD2 (5 bases each). V was pared by 2 bases and J by 1 base, with 9 bases between. The CDR3 contains 14 residues. Germline CDR1 is SGHTA and CDR2 is FQGNSA. CDR3 nucleotides: TGTGCCAGCAGCTTAAGATGGGGGTCCTACGAGCAGTACTTC. This codes for CASSLRWGSYEQYF.

This clonotype was detected only once. At one end, the junction sequence differs from germline, possibly due to a read error. V is TRBV4-3 and J is TRBJ2-1; TRBD2 aligns across 7 bases. Germline V gene data show CDR1 as LGHNA and CDR2 as YSLEER. The CDR3 has 16 residues. CDR3 nucleotide sequence: TGCGCCGGCAGCCAAGCCACCGGGCGGGAGTACAATGAGCAGTTCTTC. This codes for CAGSQATGREYNEQFF.

As for this clonotype: A much larger clone differs by one base, so this may be a read error. This chain uses TRBV2 with TRBJ2-1; the match to TRBD2 covers 7 bases. The end of the DNA aligns better with TRBJ2-7, so the J call may be wrong. The length of the CDR3 is 13 residues. The germline V gene has CDR1 SNHLY and CDR2 FYNNEI. The DNA for the CDR3 is TGTGCCAGCAGCGCTGTTTCGGGGGGCGAGCAGTACTTC. Its protein product is CASSAVSGGEQYF.

This clonotype was picked up a small number of times. The rearrangement joins TRBV5-1 to TRBJ2-1; 13 nucleotides line up with TRBD2. Trimming cost V 7 bases and J 8 bases; bases outside gene matches: 6. The CDR3 spans 14 residues. Looked up from germline, CDR1 is SGHRS and CDR2 is YFSETQ. The CDR3 DNA sequence: TGCGCCAGCGGGGGACTAGCGGGATTTGATGAGCAGTTCTTC. Amino acid sequence: CASGGLAGFDEQFF.

The V and J genes are TRBV6-2 or TRBV6-3 and TRBJ2-5, with a possible D match to TRBD2 (6 bases). There are 15 residues in the CDR3. The germline V and J ends were trimmed by 4 bases and 0 bases, with 12 bases remaining between them. Germline lookup yields CDR1 MNHEY and CDR2 SVGEGT. The DNA of the CDR3 is TGTGCCAGCAGTTCCGCGGGACCTCACCAAGAGACCCAGTACTTC. As protein: CASSSAGPHQETQYF.